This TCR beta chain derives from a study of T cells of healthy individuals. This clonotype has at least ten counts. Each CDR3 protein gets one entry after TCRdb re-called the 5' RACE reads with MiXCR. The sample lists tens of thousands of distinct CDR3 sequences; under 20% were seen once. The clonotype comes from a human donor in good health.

CDR3 bases: TGTGCCACCAGCGCCAAGACCAGTGCGGGGTCACCCCTCCACTTT. It translates to CATSAKTSAGSPLHF. The chain recombines TRBV15 with TRBJ1-6; unclear D gene. CDR3 length: 15 amino acids. Trimming removed 5 bases at V and 10 bases at J, with 18 bases between. CDR1 is LNHNV and CDR2 is YYDKDF in the germline V gene (reference sequence).